The rows below give T cell receptor beta chains drawn from one sample of a study of cytomegalovirus exposure and HLA in healthy donors. Assay used: immunoSEQ multiplex PCR; TCRdb lists only in-frame clones, some missing. The repertoire consists of about 140,000 clones, with approximately 82% occurring once and the leading ten covering roughly 1.4%. Specimen: PBMCs. These TCRs come from a young man in good health and CMV-seropositive. CDR3s include the opening cysteine and the closing phenylalanine or tryptophan. The D gene is left open where the match is weak. Where a row states a size, it is once, few, many or the class of an expanded clone; other rows omit it.

j_call clone_size v_call d_call cdr3_aa cdr3_nt
TRBJ2-3 NA TRBV14 NA CASSQDLKRADTQYF TGTGCCAGCAGCCAAGATCTTAAGAGGGCAGATACGCAGTATTTT
TRBJ2-1 NA TRBV6-1 TRBD1 CATPRGQGSYNEQFF TGTGCCACCCCCCGGGGACAGGGCTCCTACAATGAGCAGTTCTTC
TRBJ2-6 NA TRBV4-1 NA CASSQVVQDSGANVLTF TGCGCCAGCAGCCAAGTAGTTCAGGACTCTGGGGCCAACGTCCTGACTTTC
TRBJ2-1 NA TRBV11-3 TRBD2 CASSFGGLAGAIEYNEQFF TGTGCCAGCAGCTTTGGAGGACTAGCGGGAGCCATCGAGTACAATGAGCAGTTCTTC
TRBJ2-5 NA TRBV7-9 TRBD1 CASSLGTGQYF TGTGCCAGCAGCTTGGGGACAGGGCAGTACTTC
TRBJ2-6 NA TRBV7-9 TRBD1 CSSSSGQGALSGANVLTF TGTTCCAGCAGCTCGGGACAGGGGGCTCTCTCTGGGGCCAACGTCCTGACTTTC
TRBJ2-1 NA TRBV6-5 TRBD2 CASSYSTSGEYNEQFF TGTGCCAGCAGTTACTCAACTAGCGGGGAGTACAATGAGCAGTTCTTC
TRBJ2-2 few TRBV6-6 NA CASSQTDTGELFF TGTGCCAGCAGTCAGACAGACACCGGGGAGCTGTTTTTT
TRBJ1-2 NA TRBV11-2 NA CASSLGRDGYTF TGTGCCAGCAGCTTGGGCCGAGATGGCTACACCTTC
TRBJ1-1 NA TRBV29-1 NA CSGAGDMNTEAFF TGCAGCGGTGCAGGTGACATGAACACTGAAGCTTTCTTT
TRBJ2-3 NA TRBV7-3 NA CASSPQGGTDTQYF TGTGCCAGCAGCCCACAAGGAGGCACAGATACGCAGTATTTT
TRBJ2-1 few TRBV5-1 TRBD2 CASSLVLLAGNNEQFF TGCGCCAGCAGCTTGGTCCTACTAGCGGGGAACAATGAGCAGTTCTTC
TRBJ2-5 NA TRBV7-2 TRBD2 CASSLENLAGVGTQYF TGTGCCAGCAGCTTAGAGAACCTAGCGGGAGTCGGTACCCAGTACTTC
TRBJ2-1 NA TRBV7-6 TRBD2 CASSLVREQYNEQFF TGTGCCAGCAGCTTAGTGCGGGAGCAGTACAATGAGCAGTTCTTC
TRBJ1-2 NA TRBV4-1 TRBD1 CASSQEDGTGGEKYGYTF TGCGCCAGCAGCCAAGAAGACGGGACAGGGGGCGAAAAATATGGCTACACCTTC
TRBJ2-3 NA TRBV13 TRBD2 CASSKTSGRGGSDTQYF TGTGCCAGCAGCAAAACTAGCGGGAGGGGCGGGTCAGATACGCAGTATTTT
TRBJ1-5 few TRBV6-1 TRBD1 CASSLDRGSNQPQHF TGTGCCAGCAGCCTCGACAGGGGGTCCAATCAGCCCCAGCATTTT
TRBJ2-1 few TRBV2 TRBD2 CASSLWGLAGANEQFF TGTGCCAGCAGTCTATGGGGACTAGCGGGAGCTAATGAGCAGTTCTTC